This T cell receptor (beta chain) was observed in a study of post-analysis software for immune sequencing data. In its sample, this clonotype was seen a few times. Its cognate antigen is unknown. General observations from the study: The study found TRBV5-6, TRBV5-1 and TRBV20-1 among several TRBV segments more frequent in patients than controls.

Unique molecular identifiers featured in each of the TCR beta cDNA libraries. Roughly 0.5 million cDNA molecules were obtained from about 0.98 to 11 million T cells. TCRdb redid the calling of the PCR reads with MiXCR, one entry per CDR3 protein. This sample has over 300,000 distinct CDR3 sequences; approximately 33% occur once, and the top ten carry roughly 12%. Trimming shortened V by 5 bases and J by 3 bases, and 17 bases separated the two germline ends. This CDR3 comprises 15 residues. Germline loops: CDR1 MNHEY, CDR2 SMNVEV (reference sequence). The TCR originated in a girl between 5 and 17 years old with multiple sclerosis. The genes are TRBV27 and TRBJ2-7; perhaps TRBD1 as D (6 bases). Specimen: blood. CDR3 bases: TGTGCCAGCAGTACTATGACAGGCTACCGCTACGAGCAGTACTTC. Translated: CASSTMTGYRYEQYF.